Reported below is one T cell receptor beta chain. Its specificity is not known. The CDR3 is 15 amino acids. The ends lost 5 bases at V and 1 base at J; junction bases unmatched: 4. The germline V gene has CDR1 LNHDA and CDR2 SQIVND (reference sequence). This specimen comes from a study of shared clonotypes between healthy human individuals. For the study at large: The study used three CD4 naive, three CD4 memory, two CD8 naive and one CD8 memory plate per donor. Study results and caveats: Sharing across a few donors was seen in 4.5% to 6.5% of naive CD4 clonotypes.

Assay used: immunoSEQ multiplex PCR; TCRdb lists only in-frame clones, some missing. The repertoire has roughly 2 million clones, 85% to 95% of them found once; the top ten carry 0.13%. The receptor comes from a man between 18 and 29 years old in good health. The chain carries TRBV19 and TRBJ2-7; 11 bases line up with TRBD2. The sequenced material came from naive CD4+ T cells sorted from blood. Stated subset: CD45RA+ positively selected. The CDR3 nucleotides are TGTGCCAGTAGTGACGGGACTAGCGGTTCCTACGAGCAGTACTTC. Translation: CASSDGTSGSYEQYF.